This TCR beta chain was observed in a study of blood T cells in healthy people across ages. General observations from the study: Older age coincided with a roughly linear decline in TCR beta diversity per million T cells.

For the second PCR, which ran for about 7 to 11 cycles, a sample-barcoded 5' primer and a J-beta primer mix were used. Each CDR3 protein gets one entry after TCRdb re-called the 5' RACE reads with MiXCR. The sample lists more than 750,000 distinct CDR3 sequences; about 29% were seen once. Germline V gives CDR1 ENHRY, CDR2 SYGVKD. The ends were cut back, 0 bases at V and 4 bases at J, with 12 bases in the middle. The CDR3 length is 15 residues. This clonotype was found a few times. The antigen is not known. These data were also filed under a second study, of T cells of mothers and their children.

The genes are TRBV10-3 and TRBJ1-1, with D tentatively TRBD1 (6 bases). The receptor's source is a woman aged 40 to 50 in good health. Sequencing used blood. In nucleotides, the CDR3 is TGTGCCATCAGTGAGTCGCGGGGGCTAAGCACTGAAGCTTTCTTT. Amino acid sequence: CAISESRGLSTEAFF.